The 27 T cell receptor beta chains below were found in one sample sequenced in a study of T cells in Graves' hyperthyroidism and ophthalmopathy. It was RNA transcripts that yielded the amplified TCR beta CDR3 regions. First-round RT-PCR with HTBI primers amplified the TCR CDR3 region. MiXCR was run by TCRdb on the multiplex PCR reads, yielding one entry per CDR3 protein. The repertoire has 300,000 to 450,000 distinct CDR3 sequences, about a sixth of them found once; the top ten carry 28%. The sample was blood. These TCRs come from a woman between 18 and 30 years old with Graves' hyperthyroidism that later progressed to Graves' ophthalmopathy.

The genes are TRBV11-2 and TRBJ2-2, with 7 bases that match TRBD1. With 0 bases clipped from V and 1 base from J, the junction kept 2 bases outside the gene matches. The CDR3 is 16 residues long. From germline, CDR1 is SGHAT and CDR2 FQNNGV. The CDR3 coding sequence is TGTGCCAGCAGCTTAGATAACAGGGGGAACACCGGGGAGCTGTTTTTT. Residues: CASSLDNRGNTGELFF.

The genes are TRBV20-1 and TRBJ1-1; D is possibly TRBD1 (5 bases). Germline CDR1 DFQATT, CDR2 SNEGSKA (reference sequence). Trimming took off 1 base at V and 7 bases at J, with 13 bases between the two ends. The CDR3 consists of 13 residues. The CDR3 DNA reads TGCAGTGCTAGAGTCCCAGGACAAGTTGAAGCTTTCTTT. Translated: CSARVPGQVEAFF.

This clonotype occurred a few times. The chain carries TRBV9 and TRBJ1-1; unclear D gene. V dropped 0 bases and J dropped 4 bases, with 10 bases sitting between them. The germline gives CDR1 SGDLS, CDR2 YYNGEE. The CDR3 is 14 amino acids. The CDR3 region has the DNA TGTGCCAGCAGCGTAGCTTTGGAAGGCACTGAAGCTTTCTTT. It encodes CASSVALEGTEAFF.

This clonotype has a count of ten or more. This chain joins TRBV12-3 or TRBV12-4 and TRBJ1-2; possible D gene TRBD1, 5 bases. Trimming left V 6 bases short and J 6 bases short, with 20 bases between. This CDR3 contains 15 residues. CDR3 sequence reads: CASSDLGARVHGYTF. In DNA form, the CDR3 reads TGTGCCAGCAGCGACCTTGGGGCCAGGGTTCATGGCTACACCTTC.

This clonotype was counted at least ten times. The gene calls are TRBV27 and TRBJ2-2, with D possibly being TRBD1 (5 bases). There are 13 residues in the CDR3. Per the germline V gene, CDR1 is MNHEY and CDR2 is SMNVEV (reference sequence). Trimming took 10 bases from V and 4 from J, leaving 13 bases between them. CDR3 residues: CAILDTLTGELFF. Here the CDR3 DNA reads TGTGCCATCTTGGACACTCTCACCGGGGAGCTGTTTTTT.

This clonotype occurred many times. V and J are TRBV28 and TRBJ2-3; D may match TRBD1 or TRBD2 (6 bases each). The ends were cut back, 11 bases at V and 1 base at J, with 13 bases in the middle. The CDR3 spans 13 residues. From germline, CDR1 is MDHEN and CDR2 SYDVKM. CDR3 nucleotide sequence: TGTGCCTCTTCCGGGGGCCGCACAGATACGCAGTATTTT. This sequence encodes CASSGGRTDTQYF.

In its sample, this clonotype was seen a few times. The V call is TRBV29-1, the J call TRBJ2-7; the match to TRBD1 covers 7 bases. J gave up 4 bases and V 0 bases, and 15 bases lay outside the gene matches. This CDR3 region has 17 residues. Per germline, CDR1 SQVTM and CDR2 ANQGSEA. The CDR3 region has the DNA TGCAGCGTTGAAGAGCAGGGGGAAGATGGCCGAGGGTACGAGCAGTACTTC. Its translation: CSVEEQGEDGRGYEQYF.

This clonotype showed up many times. CDR3 sequence (DNA): TGTGCCAGCAGCTTAGTACAGAGCTCCTACAATGAGCAGTTCTTC. It translates to CASSLVQSSYNEQFF. The gene calls are TRBV11-2 and TRBJ2-1; D remains unclear. Trimming pared 1 base from V and 0 bases from J, leaving 7 bases between. CDR1 SGHAT and CDR2 FQNNGV come from the germline V gene. There are 15 residues in the CDR3.

This clonotype has a count of ten or more. The J gene is TRBJ1-2, the V gene TRBV12-3 or TRBV12-4; 9 bases align to TRBD1. The CDR3 runs to 15 residues. Trimming cost V 4 bases and J 7 bases; bases outside gene matches: 10. In DNA form, the CDR3 reads TGTGCCAGCAGTTGGAGGCAGACAGGGGGTATTGGCTACACCTTC. It yields the protein CASSWRQTGGIGYTF.

The chain recombines TRBV5-1 with TRBJ2-7; no clear D gene. The CDR3 is 14 residues long. The V end was cut by 2 bases, the J end by 2 bases, with 11 bases between. Germline lookup yields CDR1 SGHRS and CDR2 YFSETQ. This chain's CDR3 is CASSLGTTPYEQYF. In nucleotides, the CDR3 is TGCGCCAGCAGCTTAGGTACTACACCCTACGAGCAGTACTTC.

Turning to this clonotype: A junction boundary mismatches the germline segment, possibly from a read error. The chain combines TRBV18 with TRBJ2-1; 10 bases match TRBD2. From germline, CDR1 is KGHSH and CDR2 LQKENI. This CDR3 contains 15 residues. CDR3 coding DNA: TGTGCCAGCTCACCCGTAGCGGGAGGCTACAATGATCAGTTCTTC. As protein: CASSPVAGGYNDQFF. The whole variable domain, filled in from reference TRBV18 and TRBJ2-1, reads NAGVMQNPRHLVRRRGQEARLRCSPMKGHSHVYWYRQLPEEGLKFMVYLQKENIIDESGMPKERFSAEFPKEGPSILRIQQVVRGDSAAYFCASSPVAGGYNDQFFGPGTRLTVL.

This clonotype was observed many times. V and J are TRBV28 and TRBJ2-6; possible D gene TRBD1, 7 bases. This CDR3 has 17 amino acids. Germline V lookup: CDR1 MDHEN, CDR2 SYDVKM. V was clipped by 6 bases and J by 4 bases, with 19 bases between them. The CDR3 nucleotides read TGTGCCAGCAGGCGCCCGGAGGGGGCTGCGGGGGCCAACGTCCTGACTTTC. This translates into CASRRPEGAAGANVLTF.

Points on this clonotype: This may be a read error, as it is one base from a much larger clone. V gene TRBV20-1 combines with J gene TRBJ2-3, with a possible D match to TRBD2 (5 bases). This CDR3 region has 13 residues. Germline CDR1 and CDR2: DFQATT and SNEGSKA (reference sequence). The CDR3 DNA is TGCGGTGCTTCAGCCGGGATCGGAGATACGCAGTATTTT. As protein: CGASAGIGDTQYF.

In this sample, this clonotype turned up a few times. The CDR3 DNA reads TGTGCCAGCAGCTTATTGTCCGGGGGGGACACCGGGGAGCTGTTTTTT. It encodes CASSLLSGGDTGELFF. This chain links TRBV11-2 with TRBJ2-2; TRBD2 agrees at 8 bases. The CDR3 is made up of 16 amino acids. Germline V gene data show CDR1 as SGHAT and CDR2 as FQNNGV. Germline trimming cut 2 bases from V and 3 bases from J; bases unmatched to any gene: 5.

This clonotype was seen at least ten times. The J gene is TRBJ2-2, the V gene TRBV6-2 or TRBV6-3; 7 bases agree with TRBD2. Germline CDR1 and CDR2: MNHEY and SVGEGT. V lost 7 bases to trimming and J lost 0 bases; unmatched junction nucleotides: 2. The CDR3 sequence is 14 residues long. CDR3 amino acids: CASTSGSNTGELFF. As DNA, the CDR3 is TGTGCCAGCACTAGCGGCTCGAACACCGGGGAGCTGTTTTTT.

V is TRBV14 and J is TRBJ2-7; TRBD1 might be the D (5 bases). The V end was cut by 3 bases, the J end by 0 bases, with 9 bases between. Per germline, CDR1 SGHDN and CDR2 FVKESK. The CDR3 extends over 14 amino acids. CDR3 nucleotide sequence: TGTGCCAGCAGCCAGCGACAGAACTCCTACGAGCAGTACTTC. Translated: CASSQRQNSYEQYF.

This clonotype came up a few times. The CDR3 nucleotides are TGTGCCAGCAGTGAAAGTCCCTTTTGGGCTTTCTTT. Translating gives CASSESPFWAFF. The rearrangement joins TRBV2 to TRBJ1-1; D not certain. Trimming took 2 bases from V and 11 from J, leaving 12 bases between them. CDR3 length: 12 residues. CDR1 is SNHLY and CDR2 is FYNNEI in the germline V gene.

This clonotype has a count of ten or more. V usage is TRBV20-1 and J usage is TRBJ2-7; D perhaps matches TRBD2 (7 bases). V was pared by 7 bases and J by 5 bases, with 18 bases between. This CDR3 has 13 residues. CDR1 and CDR2 (germline): DFQATT, SNEGSKA (reference sequence). CDR3 DNA sequence: TGCAGTGTCCTTGGGGGGGGCCTCAACGAGCAGTACTTC. It translates to CSVLGGGLNEQYF.

This clonotype showed up many times. The gene calls are TRBV30 and TRBJ2-5; TRBD2 might be the D (6 bases). CDR3 length: 13 residues. Germline CDR1 reads GTSNPN; CDR2 reads SVGIG (reference sequence). Trimming took off 0 bases at V and 3 bases at J, with 8 bases between the two ends. The CDR3 DNA reads as TGTGCCTGGAGTGTAGGCGGGAAAGAGACCCAGTACTTC. Its translation: CAWSVGGKETQYF.

This clonotype was seen many times. The chain combines TRBV28 with TRBJ2-3, with 12 bases fitting TRBD2. V gave up 7 bases and J gave up 1 base; unmatched junction bases: 6. The CDR3 runs to 16 residues. Germline values: CDR1 MDHEN, CDR2 SYDVKM. This CDR3 is CASNRLAGEGTDTQYF. The CDR3 DNA sequence: TGTGCCAGCAATAGACTAGCGGGAGAGGGCACAGATACGCAGTATTTT.

This clonotype was seen at least ten times. The chain couples TRBV2 to TRBJ2-1; 10 bases agree with TRBD2. This CDR3 contains 19 residues. Germline V lookup: CDR1 SNHLY, CDR2 FYNNEI. With 1 base clipped from V and 4 bases from J, the junction kept 13 bases outside the gene matches. This CDR3 is CASSEGVAGGPTGYNEQFF. The CDR3 DNA reads as TGTGCCAGCAGTGAAGGTGTAGCGGGAGGCCCCACAGGATACAATGAGCAGTTCTTC.

Ten or more counts support this clonotype. This chain uses TRBV24-1 with TRBJ2-1; 13 bases align to TRBD2. The trim removed 9 bases at V and 4 bases at J, leaving 5 bases unmatched. The length of the CDR3 is 15 residues. Germline values: CDR1 KGHDR, CDR2 SFDVKD. CDR3 amino acids: CATGQGLAGYNEQFF. The CDR3 bases are TGTGCCACCGGTCAGGGACTAGCGGGGTACAATGAGCAGTTCTTC.

This clonotype has at least ten counts. The gene calls are TRBV27 and TRBJ2-1, with 10 nucleotides matching TRBD2. Trimming at V came to 2 bases and at J to 6 bases, leaving 7 bases not matched to a gene. The CDR3 contains 16 residues. Germline values: CDR1 MNHEY, CDR2 SMNVEV (reference sequence). This chain's CDR3 is CASSLTGASGSNEQFF. Here the CDR3 DNA reads TGTGCCAGCAGTTTAACTGGGGCTAGCGGGAGCAATGAGCAGTTCTTC.

This clonotype turned up a few times. V usage is TRBV28 and J usage is TRBJ2-3; 8 bases are a match to TRBD2. Per the germline V gene, CDR1 is MDHEN and CDR2 is SYDVKM. The CDR3 loop spans 20 amino acids. V lost 7 bases to trimming and J lost 4 bases; unmatched junction nucleotides: 25. In nucleotides, the CDR3 is TGTGCCAGCAAAATACTCGCCGGGACTAGAAGTAGGGGGTGGGCAGATACGCAGTATTTT. Protein: CASKILAGTRSRGWADTQYF. Combining the CDR3 with reference TRBV28 and TRBJ2-3 gives the whole variable domain DVKVTQSSRYLVKRTGEKVFLECVQDMDHENMFWYRQDPGLGLRLIYFSYDVKMKEKGDIPEGYSVSREKKERFSLILESASTNQTSMYLCASKILAGTRSRGWADTQYFGPGTRLTVL.

This clonotype was seen a few times. The chain carries TRBV5-4 and TRBJ1-1; TRBD1 aligns across 8 bases. In germline, CDR1 is SGHNT, CDR2 YYREEE (reference sequence). The CDR3 loop spans 15 amino acids. V shed 3 bases, J shed 4 bases, and the junction held 8 bases outside the gene matches. CDR3 in amino acids: CASSSPGGLATEAFF. CDR3 DNA: TGTGCCAGCAGCTCTCCAGGGGGCTTGGCCACTGAAGCTTTCTTT.

This clonotype has only a few counts. The rearrangement links TRBV19 to TRBJ2-1, with 7 bases fitting TRBD2. After removal of 3 bases from V and 3 bases from J, the junction contained 11 bases not matched to a gene. CDR3 length: 17 amino acids. The germline CDR1 and CDR2 sequences are LNHDA and SQIVND (reference sequence). CDR3 residues: CASSMVLADTNYNEQFF. The DNA of the CDR3 is TGTGCCAGTAGTATGGTCCTAGCGGATACCAACTACAATGAGCAGTTCTTC.

This clonotype was detected ten times or more. The genes are TRBV10-3 and TRBJ2-1; 10 nucleotides match TRBD2. This CDR3 comprises 17 residues. The ends lost 3 bases at V and 6 bases at J; junction bases unmatched: 11. CDR1 and CDR2 (germline): ENHRY, SYGVKD. The CDR3 DNA reads TGTGCCATCAGTGAAAGGTTAGGTTCTAGCGGGAGCAATGAGCAGTTCTTC. It is translated as CAISERLGSSGSNEQFF.